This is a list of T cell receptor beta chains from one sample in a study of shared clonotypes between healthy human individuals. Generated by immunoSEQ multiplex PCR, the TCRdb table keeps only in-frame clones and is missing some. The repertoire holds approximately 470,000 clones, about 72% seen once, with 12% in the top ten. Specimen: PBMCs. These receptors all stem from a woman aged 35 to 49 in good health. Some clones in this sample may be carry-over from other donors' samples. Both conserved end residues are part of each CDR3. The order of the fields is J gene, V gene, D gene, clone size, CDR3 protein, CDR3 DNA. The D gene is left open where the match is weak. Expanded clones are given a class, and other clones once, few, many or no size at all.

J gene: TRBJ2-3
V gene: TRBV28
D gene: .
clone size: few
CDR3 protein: CASSFTISNSYLNTDTQYF
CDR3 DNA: TGTGCCAGCAGTTTCACAATCTCAAACAGTTACCTTAACACAGATACGCAGTATTTT

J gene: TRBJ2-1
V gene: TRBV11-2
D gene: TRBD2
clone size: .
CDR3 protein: CASSSWTSGEQFF
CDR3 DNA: TGTGCCAGCAGCTCCTGGACTAGCGGGGAGCAGTTCTTC

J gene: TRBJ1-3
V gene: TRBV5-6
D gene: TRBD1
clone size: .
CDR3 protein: CASSLDRADTIYF
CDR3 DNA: TGTGCCAGCAGCCTGGACAGGGCAGACACCATATATTTT

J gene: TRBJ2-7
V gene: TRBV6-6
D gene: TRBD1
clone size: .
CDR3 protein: CASSSSRDRATYEQYF
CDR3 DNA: TGTGCCAGCAGTTCATCCCGGGACAGGGCCACCTACGAGCAGTACTTC

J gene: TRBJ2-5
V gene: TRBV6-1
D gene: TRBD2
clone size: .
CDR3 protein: CATTLAGLETQYF
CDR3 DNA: TGTGCCACTACACTAGCGGGACTAGAGACCCAGTACTTC

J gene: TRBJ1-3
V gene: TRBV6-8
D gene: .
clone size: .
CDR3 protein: CASSYSWPGKGGNTIYF
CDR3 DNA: TGTGCCAGCAGTTACTCGTGGCCAGGGAAGGGAGGAAACACCATATATTTT

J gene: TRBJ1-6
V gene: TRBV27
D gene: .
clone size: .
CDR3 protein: CASRRVGDDSPLHF
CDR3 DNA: TGTGCCAGCCGCCGTGTGGGGGACGATTCACCCCTCCACTTT

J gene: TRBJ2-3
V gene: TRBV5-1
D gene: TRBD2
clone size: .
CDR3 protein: CASSLGGRATDTQYF
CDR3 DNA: TGCGCCAGCAGCTTGGGCGGGAGGGCGACAGATACGCAGTATTTT

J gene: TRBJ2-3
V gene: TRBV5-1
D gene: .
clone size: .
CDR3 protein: CASSPRGRSTDTQYF
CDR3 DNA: TGCGCCAGCAGCCCCCGAGGACGGAGCACAGATACGCAGTATTTT

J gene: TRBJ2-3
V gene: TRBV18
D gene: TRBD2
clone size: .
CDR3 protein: CASSPSTGGGTDTQYF
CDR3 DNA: TGTGCCAGCTCACCATCGACCGGGGGGGGCACAGATACGCAGTATTTT

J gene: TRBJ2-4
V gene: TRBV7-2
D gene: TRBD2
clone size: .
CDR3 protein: CASSLGRASGRADNIQYF
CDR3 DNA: TGTGCCAGCAGCTTAGGGCGTGCTAGCGGGAGAGCGGATAACATTCAGTACTTC

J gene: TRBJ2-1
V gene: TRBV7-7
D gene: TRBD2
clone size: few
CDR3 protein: CASSIGLAVYNEQFF
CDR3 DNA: TGTGCCAGCAGCATCGGACTAGCGGTCTACAATGAGCAGTTCTTC

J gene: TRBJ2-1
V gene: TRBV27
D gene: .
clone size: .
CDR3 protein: CASRQSSYNEQFF
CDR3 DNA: TGTGCCAGCCGACAGAGCTCCTACAATGAGCAGTTCTTC

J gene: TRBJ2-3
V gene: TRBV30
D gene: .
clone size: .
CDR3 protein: CAWSVIQGFGTDTQYF
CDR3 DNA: TGTGCCTGGAGTGTAATCCAGGGCTTCGGCACAGATACGCAGTATTTT

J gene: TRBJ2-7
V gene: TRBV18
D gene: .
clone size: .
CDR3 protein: CASSPPLRVGYEQYF
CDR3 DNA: TGTGCCAGCTCACCACCGCTGAGGGTAGGCTACGAGCAGTACTTC

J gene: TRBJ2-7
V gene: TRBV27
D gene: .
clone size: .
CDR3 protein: CASSLSPQGFVGQYF
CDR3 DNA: TGTGCCAGCAGTTTATCCCCCCAGGGTTTCGTTGGGCAGTACTTC

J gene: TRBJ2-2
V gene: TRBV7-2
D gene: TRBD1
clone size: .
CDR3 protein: CASSPGQLSTGELFF
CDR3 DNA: TGTGCCAGCAGCCCGGGACAGCTATCCACCGGGGAGCTGTTTTTT

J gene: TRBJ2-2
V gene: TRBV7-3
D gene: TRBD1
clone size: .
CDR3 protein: CASSFGPGQGLAGELFF
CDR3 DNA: TGTGCCAGCAGCTTCGGCCCGGGACAGGGGTTGGCCGGGGAGCTGTTTTTT

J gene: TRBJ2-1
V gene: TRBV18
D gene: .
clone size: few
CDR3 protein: CASSPGRYNEQFF
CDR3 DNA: TGTGCCAGCTCACCAGGACGCTACAATGAGCAGTTCTTC

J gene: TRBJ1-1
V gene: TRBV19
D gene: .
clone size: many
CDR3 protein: CASSTLSRGWNTEAFF
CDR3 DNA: TGTGCCAGTAGTACCCTCTCCAGGGGCTGGAACACTGAAGCTTTCTTT

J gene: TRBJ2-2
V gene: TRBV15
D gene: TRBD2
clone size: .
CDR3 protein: CATSRALLAAGTGELFF
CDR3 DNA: TGTGCCACCAGCAGAGCCCTGCTAGCGGCAGGCACCGGGGAGCTGTTTTTT

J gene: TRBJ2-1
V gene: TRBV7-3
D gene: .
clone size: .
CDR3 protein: CASSLIGSGLVNEQFF
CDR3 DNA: TGTGCCAGCAGCTTAATCGGTTCAGGGTTAGTCAATGAGCAGTTCTTC

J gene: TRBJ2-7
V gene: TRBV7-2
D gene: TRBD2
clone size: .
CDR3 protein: CASSLAVSGGPPYEQYF
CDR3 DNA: TGTGCCAGCAGCTTAGCGGTTTCGGGAGGGCCTCCCTACGAGCAGTACTTC